This T cell receptor (beta chain) comes out of a study of CD8 T cells in ankylosing spondylitis. The CDR3 has 14 residues. CDR1 and CDR2 from the germline V gene are MNHNS and SASEGT. The V segment lost 10 bases and the J segment 0 bases; nucleotides outside the gene matches: 6. To note about this clonotype: Its specificity is not known.

TCRdb re-called the 5' RACE reads through MiXCR, storing one row per CDR3 protein. The sample records more than 600,000 distinct CDR3 sequences, roughly 19% being singletons. Study findings and constraints: In peripheral blood, disease-linked CD8+ clones occurred at relatively low frequencies. Several highly homologous variants formed a TCR beta motif that appeared characteristic of ankylosing spondylitis blood.

This rearrangement joins TRBV6-1 to TRBJ2-1; 7 bases map to TRBD2. Sequencing used blood, either unsorted or a sorted T cell fraction (not recorded which). The receptor comes from a male donor with ankylosing spondylitis. The CDR3 loop reads CATKRGSSYNEQFF. The CDR3 DNA reads TGTGCCACCAAGCGGGGAAGCTCCTACAATGAGCAGTTCTTC.